The present TCR beta chain was sequenced within a study of cytomegalovirus exposure and HLA in healthy donors. Study-wide background: Out of about 170 million T cells, an earlier analysis found roughly 110 million unique TCR beta sequences in total.

Study results and caveats: Analyses of presence/absence relied on an assumption of roughly uniform sequencing depth across donors. In all likelihood, a cluster of highly shared sequence variants was a sequencing artifact.

The CDR3 extends over 14 amino acids. The V gene lost 6 bases and the J gene lost 5 bases, with 16 bases spanning the gap. Germline V gives CDR1 MRHNA, CDR2 SNTAGT. Worth noting for this clone: Its antigen is unidentified.

Vbeta (60) and Jbeta (13) primers were used in the PCR. The table came from immunoSEQ multiplex PCR; TCRdb's copy has only in-frame clones and leaves some out. The table lists over 70,000 clones, roughly 80% of them singletons. V and J are TRBV6-4 and TRBJ1-1; the D gene is possibly TRBD1 (5 bases). This receptor was identified in a woman aged 45-65 years in good health and CMV-seropositive. Sequenced sample: PBMCs. The CDR3, as DNA: TGTGCCAGCAGGGCTCACGGGGGTAGAACTGAAGCTTTCTTT. Its protein is CASRAHGGRTEAFF.